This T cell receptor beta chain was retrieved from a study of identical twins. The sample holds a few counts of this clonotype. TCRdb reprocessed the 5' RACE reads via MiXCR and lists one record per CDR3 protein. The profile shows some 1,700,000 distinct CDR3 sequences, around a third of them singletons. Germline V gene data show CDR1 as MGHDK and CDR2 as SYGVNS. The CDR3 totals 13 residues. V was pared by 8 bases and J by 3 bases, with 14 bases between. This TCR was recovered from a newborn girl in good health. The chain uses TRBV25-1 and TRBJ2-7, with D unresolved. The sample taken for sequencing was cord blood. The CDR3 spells CASSGPWSYEQYF. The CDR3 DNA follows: TGTGCCAGCTCCGGGCCGTGGAGCTACGAGCAGTACTTC.